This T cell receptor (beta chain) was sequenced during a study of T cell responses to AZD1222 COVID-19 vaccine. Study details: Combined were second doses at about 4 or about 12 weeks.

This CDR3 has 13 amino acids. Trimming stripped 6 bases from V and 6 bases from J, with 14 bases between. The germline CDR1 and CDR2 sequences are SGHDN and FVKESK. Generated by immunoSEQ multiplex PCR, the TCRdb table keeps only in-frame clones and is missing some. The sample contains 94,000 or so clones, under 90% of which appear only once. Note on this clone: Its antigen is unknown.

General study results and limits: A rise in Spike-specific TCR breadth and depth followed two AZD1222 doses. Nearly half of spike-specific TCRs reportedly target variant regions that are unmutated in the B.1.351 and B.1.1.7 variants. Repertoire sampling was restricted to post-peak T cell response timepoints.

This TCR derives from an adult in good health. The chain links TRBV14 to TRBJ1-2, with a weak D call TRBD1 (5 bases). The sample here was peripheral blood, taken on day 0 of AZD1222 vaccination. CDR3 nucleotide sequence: TGTGCCAGCAGTCACGACCTACAGGATGGCTACACCTTC. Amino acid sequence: CASSHDLQDGYTF.